The 9 T cell receptor beta chains below come from one sample, sequenced in a study of CD8+ T cells in alopecia areata. Regarding treatment: oral pan-JAK inhibitor, 5-10 mg twice daily. RNA was extracted and reverse transcribed into cDNA as the sequencing template. Assay: immunoSEQ multiplex PCR; the TCRdb copy retains only in-frame clones and omits some. The data contain under 200,000 clones, less than 80% of them singletons. This material consisted of CD4+ T cells sorted from blood, taken at week 24, from a patient treated with tofacitinib. All receptors derive from a human donor with alopecia areata.

This clone was observed a handful of times. The chain uses TRBV29-1 and TRBJ1-2; perhaps TRBD1 as D (6 bases). V dropped 5 bases and J dropped 5 bases, with 18 bases sitting between them. Germline V lookup: CDR1 SQVTM, CDR2 ANQGSEA. This CDR3 region has 14 residues. CDR3 sequence: CSVSPEGGSYGYTF. The CDR3 region has the DNA TGCAGCGTTAGTCCCGAAGGGGGGTCGTATGGCTACACCTTC.

This clone occurred a few times. The chain recombines TRBV5-1 with TRBJ1-2; tentative D call: TRBD1 (6 bases). Germline CDR1 is SGHRS and CDR2 is YFSETQ. CDR3 size: 12 residues. Trimming shortened V by 4 bases and J by 4 bases, and 8 bases separated the two germline ends. This CDR3 reads CASSPDSYGYTF. The CDR3 nucleotides read TGCGCCAGCAGCCCGGACAGCTATGGCTACACCTTC. The full variable domain, in which reference TRBV5-1 and TRBJ1-2 provide the parts outside the CDR3, is KAGVTQTPRYLIKTRGQQVTLSCSPISGHRSVSWYQQTPGQGLQFLFEYFSETQRNKGNFPGRFSGRQFSNSRSEMNVSTLELGDSALYLCASSPDSYGYTFGSGTRLTVV.

The chain couples TRBV7-8 to TRBJ1-1, with no clear D. This CDR3 contains 13 residues. V was trimmed by 2 bases and J by 0 bases, leaving 4 bases between them. CDR1 is SGHVS and CDR2 is FQNEAQ in the germline V gene. The CDR3 region is CASSLRMNTEAFF. The CDR3 DNA reads TGTGCCAGCAGCTTACGGATGAACACTGAAGCTTTCTTT.

This rearrangement joins TRBV6-5 to TRBJ1-2, with D unresolved. Trimming pared 9 bases from V and 4 bases from J, leaving 9 bases between. The CDR3 contains 11 residues. Looked up from germline, CDR1 is MNHEY and CDR2 is SVGAGI. The CDR3 bases are TGTGCCAGTAGACGGGGCTATGGCTACACCTTC. Protein sequence: CASRRGYGYTF.

The rearrangement joins TRBV29-1 to TRBJ2-7; D is perhaps TRBD2 (6 bases). Germline loops: CDR1 SQVTM, CDR2 ANQGSEA. The CDR3 covers 14 residues. Trimming cost V 4 bases and J 0 bases, with 13 bases left between them. The CDR3 nucleotides are TGCAGCGTTGCGGGGAGGTTCTCCTCCTACGAGCAGTACTTC. Amino acids: CSVAGRFSSYEQYF.

The chain couples TRBV29-1 to TRBJ1-2; no clear D. In germline, CDR1 is SQVTM, CDR2 ANQGSEA. Trimming removed 3 bases at V and 4 bases at J, with 12 bases between. This CDR3 contains 13 residues. Here the CDR3 DNA reads TGCAGCGTTGAGCGCTTGGCAGTCTATGGCTACACCTTC. Translated: CSVERLAVYGYTF.

In this sample, this clone turned up a few times. J is TRBJ1-2 and V is TRBV29-1; 7 bases are shared with TRBD1. This CDR3 region has 14 residues. Germline trimming cut 3 bases from V and 4 bases from J; bases unmatched to any gene: 8. Germline assignment: CDR1 SQVTM and CDR2 ANQGSEA. This chain's CDR3 is CSVDTRQGTYGYTF. The CDR3 DNA sequence: TGCAGCGTTGATACCCGACAGGGAACCTATGGCTACACCTTC.

The chain is built from TRBV29-1 and TRBJ2-7; no definite D call. CDR3 size: 11 residues. The V end was cut by 4 bases, the J end by 3 bases, with 7 bases between. Germline CDR1 SQVTM, CDR2 ANQGSEA. For the CDR3, the DNA is TGCAGCGTTGTGTCACTCTACGAGCAGTACTTC. Protein: CSVVSLYEQYF.

This sequence joins TRBV4-1 and TRBJ1-5, with TRBD1 identical over 7 bases. The CDR3 consists of 19 residues. V trimming: 3 bases; J trimming: 2 bases; junction bases outside the gene matches: 16. CDR1 is MGHRA, CDR2 YSYEKL, per germline. The CDR3 protein is CASSQPPGQTFWGNQPQHF. The CDR3 DNA reads TGCGCCAGCAGCCAGCCACCGGGACAGACCTTTTGGGGCAATCAGCCCCAGCATTTT.